One and the same sample provided the 5 T cell receptor beta chains below, sequenced in a study of pediatric ulcerative colitis. Only in-frame clones appear in the TCRdb table, and some are missing; sequencing was by immunoSEQ multiplex PCR. The profile shows about 64,000 clones, less than 90% of them singletons. Sequences were obtained from blood. These receptors were obtained from a boy aged 5-17 years with severe ulcerative colitis.

Written as DNA, the CDR3 is TGTGCCAGCAGCCCCACCAGGGGCTTCAACTATGGCTACACCTTC. Translating gives CASSPTRGFNYGYTF. The chain has TRBV5-6 and TRBJ1-2, with a weak D call TRBD1 (6 bases). The CDR3 contains 15 residues. V lost 4 bases, J lost 2 bases, and 15 bases lay in between. Germline CDR1 and CDR2: SGHDT and YYEEEE.

The CDR3 DNA follows: TGTGCCAGCAGCCGGGAGGCCGGGGAGCTGTTTTTT. Residues: CASSREAGELFF. The chain recombines TRBV7-3 with TRBJ2-2, with 7 nucleotides matching TRBD2. This CDR3 region has 12 residues. Germline V gene sequence: CDR1 SGHTA, CDR2 FQGTGA. After removal of 5 bases from V and 6 bases from J, the junction contained 0 bases not matched to a gene. Based on the CDR3 plus reference TRBV7-3 and TRBJ2-2, the full variable domain is GAGVSQTPSNKVTEKGKYVELRCDPISGHTALYWYRQSLGQGPEFLIYFQGTGAADDSGLPNDRFFAVRPEGSVSTLKIQRTERGDSAVYLCASSREAGELFFGEGSRLTVL.

The gene calls are TRBV2 and TRBJ1-2, with 9 positions matching TRBD1. Germline CDR1 is SNHLY and CDR2 is FYNNEI. The CDR3 has 13 amino acids. V trimming: 5 bases; J trimming: 6 bases; junction bases outside the gene matches: 4. The CDR3 nucleotides are TGTGCCAGCAGTAGGGACAGGGATAATGGCTACACCTTC. It yields the protein CASSRDRDNGYTF.

This clone was seen once. This chain uses TRBV10-3 with TRBJ2-1; possible D gene TRBD2, 6 bases. The germline CDR1 and CDR2 sequences are ENHRY and SYGVKD. The V end lost 7 bases, the J end lost 9 bases, and 16 bases lay between the germline ends. The CDR3 extends over 13 amino acids. The CDR3 DNA is TGTGCCATCATGTCAGACGGGGGTAGTGAGCAGTTCTTC. Translation: CAIMSDGGSEQFF.

The chain employs TRBV18 and TRBJ2-7; a possible D gene is TRBD1 (5 bases). This CDR3 is built from 14 residues. The V gene lost 3 bases and the J gene lost 1 base, with 10 bases spanning the gap. The V gene's germline CDR1 is KGHSH and CDR2 LQKENI. The CDR3 spells CASSPGHSSYEQYF. The CDR3 DNA sequence: TGTGCCAGCTCACCGGGGCACAGTTCCTACGAGCAGTACTTC.